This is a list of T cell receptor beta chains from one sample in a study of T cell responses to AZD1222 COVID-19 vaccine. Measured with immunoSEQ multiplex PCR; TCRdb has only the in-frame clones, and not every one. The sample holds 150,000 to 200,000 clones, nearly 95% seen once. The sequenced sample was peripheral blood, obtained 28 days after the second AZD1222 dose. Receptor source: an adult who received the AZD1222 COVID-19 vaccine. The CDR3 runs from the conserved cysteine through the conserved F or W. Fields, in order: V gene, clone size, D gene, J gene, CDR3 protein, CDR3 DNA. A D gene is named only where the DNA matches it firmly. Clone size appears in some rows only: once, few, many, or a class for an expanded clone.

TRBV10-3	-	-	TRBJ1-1	CAISEFDRRDLAFF	TGTGCCATCAGTGAATTTGACCGCCGGGATTTGGCTTTCTTT
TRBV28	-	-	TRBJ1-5	CASSSTHEPQHF	TGTGCCAGCAGTTCCACTCACGAACCCCAGCATTTT
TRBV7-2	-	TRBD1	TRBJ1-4	CASSLGGQGGEKLFF	TGTGCCAGCAGCTTAGGGGGACAGGGTGGTGAAAAACTGTTTTTT
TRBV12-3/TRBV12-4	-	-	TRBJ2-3	CASSLGGSDTQYF	TGTGCCAGCAGTTTGGGGGGCTCAGATACGCAGTATTTT
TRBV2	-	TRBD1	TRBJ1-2	CASSEFGQGAGYTF	TGTGCCAGCAGTGAGTTTGGGCAGGGGGCTGGCTACACCTTC
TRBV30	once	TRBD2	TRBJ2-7	CAWKGTSAYEQYF	TGTGCCTGGAAAGGGACTAGCGCCTACGAGCAGTACTTC
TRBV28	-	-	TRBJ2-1	CASSPLRLHSYNEQFF	TGTGCCAGCAGCCCCCTGAGGCTCCACTCCTACAATGAGCAGTTCTTC
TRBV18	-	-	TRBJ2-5	CASSPTGTQYF	TGTGCCAGCTCGCCCACGGGGACCCAGTACTTC
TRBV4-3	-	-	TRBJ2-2	CASSQGGGNTGELFF	TGCGCCAGCAGCCAAGGCGGGGGCAACACCGGGGAGCTGTTTTTT
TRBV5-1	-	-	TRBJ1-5	CASSSGEKDQPQHF	TGCGCCAGCAGCTCAGGGGAGAAGGATCAGCCCCAGCATTTT
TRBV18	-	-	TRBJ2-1	CASSLASRGLDNEQFF	TGTGCCAGCTCACTCGCCTCCAGGGGTCTCGACAATGAGCAGTTCTTC
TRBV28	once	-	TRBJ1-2	CASSLGTAYGYTF	TGTGCCAGCAGTTTGGGAACGGCTTATGGCTACACCTTC
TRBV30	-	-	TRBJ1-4	CPTEGAEKLFF	TGCCCGACAGAAGGGGCCGAAAAACTGTTTTTT
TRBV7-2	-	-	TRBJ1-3	CASSLGLYSGNTIYF	TGTGCCAGCAGCTTAGGCTTGTACTCTGGAAACACCATATATTTT
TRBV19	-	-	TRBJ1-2	CASIPLGLNYGYTF	TGTGCCAGTATCCCCCTCGGACTGAACTATGGCTACACCTTC
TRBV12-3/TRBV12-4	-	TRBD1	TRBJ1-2	CASKRGQAYGYTF	TGTGCCAGCAAACGGGGACAGGCCTATGGCTACACCTTC
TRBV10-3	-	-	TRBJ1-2	CAISESMSQGYGYTF	TGTGCCATCAGTGAGTCTATGTCTCAGGGCTATGGCTACACCTTC
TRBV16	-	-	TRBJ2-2	CASSPMNTGELFF	TGTGCCAGCAGCCCTATGAACACCGGGGAGCTGTTTTTT
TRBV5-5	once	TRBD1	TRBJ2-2	CASSLTDRPRAGELFF	TGTGCCAGCAGCTTGACGGACAGGCCAAGGGCCGGGGAGCTGTTTTTT